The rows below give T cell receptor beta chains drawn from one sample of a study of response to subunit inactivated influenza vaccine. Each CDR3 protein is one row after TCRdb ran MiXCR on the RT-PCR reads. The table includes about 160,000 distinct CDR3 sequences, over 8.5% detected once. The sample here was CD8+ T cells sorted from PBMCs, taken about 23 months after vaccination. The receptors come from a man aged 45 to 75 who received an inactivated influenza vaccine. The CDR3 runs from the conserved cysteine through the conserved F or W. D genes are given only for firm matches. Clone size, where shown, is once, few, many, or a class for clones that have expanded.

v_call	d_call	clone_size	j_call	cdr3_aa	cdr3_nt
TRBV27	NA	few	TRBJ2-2	CASSSTGYLNSNTGELFF	TGTGCCAGCAGTTCAACAGGGTACCTAAACTCGAACACCGGGGAGCTGTTTTTT
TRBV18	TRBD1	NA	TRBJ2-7	CASSPLDGQGIYDYEQYF	TGTGCCAGCTCACCATTAGACGGACAGGGGATCTACGACTACGAGCAGTACTTC
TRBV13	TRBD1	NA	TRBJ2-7	CASSWGQGIPYEQYF	TGTGCCAGCAGCTGGGGACAGGGGATCCCCTACGAGCAGTACTTC
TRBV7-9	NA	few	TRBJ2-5	CASSLITGGEETQYF	TGTGCCAGCAGCTTAATTACCGGGGGAGAAGAGACCCAGTACTTC
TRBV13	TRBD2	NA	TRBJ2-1	CASSSYHKAGGPLAEQFF	TGTGCCAGCAGCTCGTATCATAAAGCGGGGGGGCCCCTGGCTGAGCAGTTCTTC
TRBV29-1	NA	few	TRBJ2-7	CSVDWGASGEQYF	TGCAGCGTTGATTGGGGAGCGTCGGGCGAGCAGTACTTC
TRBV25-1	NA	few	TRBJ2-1	CASSDYQGGNEQFF	TGTGCCAGCAGTGACTACCAAGGGGGCAATGAGCAGTTCTTC
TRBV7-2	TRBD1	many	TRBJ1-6	CASSFRQGQNSPLHF	TGTGCCAGCAGCTTCCGACAGGGACAGAATTCACCCCTCCACTTT
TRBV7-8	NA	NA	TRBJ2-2	CASSLSLSGQSTGELFF	TGTGCCAGCAGCTTATCACTGTCTGGGCAGTCCACCGGGGAGCTGTTTTTT
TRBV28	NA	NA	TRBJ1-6	CASSPPGLQHSPLHF	TGTGCCAGCAGTCCTCCAGGGTTACAGCATTCACCCCTCCACTTT
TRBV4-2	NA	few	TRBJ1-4	CASSQGKDGRAYEKLFF	TGTGCCAGCAGCCAAGGAAAGGATGGCCGGGCTTATGAAAAACTGTTTTTT
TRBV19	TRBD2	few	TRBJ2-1	CASSGGLAGNYEQFF	TGTGCCAGTAGTGGGGGACTAGCGGGAAATTATGAGCAGTTCTTC
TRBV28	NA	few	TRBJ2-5	CASSFAGTQETQYF	TGTGCCAGCAGTTTCGCAGGGACTCAAGAGACCCAGTACTTC
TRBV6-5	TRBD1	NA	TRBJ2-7	CASSSRQGVLYEQYF	TGTGCCAGCAGTTCTAGACAGGGGGTTTTGTACGAGCAGTACTTC
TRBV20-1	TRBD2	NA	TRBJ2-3	CSAGSSELAGGADTQYF	TGCAGTGCTGGATCCTCAGAGCTAGCGGGAGGGGCAGATACGCAGTATTTT
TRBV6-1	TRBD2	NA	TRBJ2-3	CASSEAPSGTFTDTQYF	TGTGCCAGCAGTGAAGCGCCTAGCGGGACCTTCACAGATACGCAGTATTTT
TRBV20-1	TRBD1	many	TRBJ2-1	CSARGPGTGGLNEQFF	TGCAGTGCTAGGGGACCCGGGACAGGGGGCCTGAATGAGCAGTTCTTC
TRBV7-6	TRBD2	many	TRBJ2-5	CASSLVSSGSQETQYF	TGTGCCAGCAGCTTAGTATCTAGCGGGTCGCAAGAGACCCAGTACTTC
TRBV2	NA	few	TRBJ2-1	CASRNRVDEQFF	TGTGCCAGCAGGAACAGGGTCGATGAGCAGTTCTTC
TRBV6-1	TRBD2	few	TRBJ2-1	CASSPGTSGRAYPNEQFF	TGTGCCAGCAGCCCCGGGACTAGCGGGAGGGCCTACCCAAATGAGCAGTTCTTC
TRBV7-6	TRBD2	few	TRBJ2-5	CASSHWTSGDQETQYF	TGTGCCAGCAGCCATTGGACTAGCGGGGACCAAGAGACCCAGTACTTC
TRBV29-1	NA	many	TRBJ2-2	CSVEWGTNTGELFF	TGCAGCGTTGAATGGGGTACCAACACCGGGGAGCTGTTTTTT
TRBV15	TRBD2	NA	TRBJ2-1	CATSSPTLLAGGLSSYNEQFF	TGTGCCACCAGCAGCCCCACTCTCCTAGCGGGGGGCCTTAGTTCCTACAATGAGCAGTTCTTC
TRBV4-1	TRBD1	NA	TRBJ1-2	CASSRTGDYGYTF	TGCGCCAGCAGCCGTACAGGGGACTATGGCTACACCTTC
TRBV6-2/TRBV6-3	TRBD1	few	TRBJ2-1	CASSHIGQGFNEQFF	TGTGCCAGCAGCCACATAGGACAGGGATTTAATGAGCAGTTCTTC
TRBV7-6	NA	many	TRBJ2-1	CASSWVGGSFNEQFF	TGTGCCAGCAGCTGGGTCGGGGGTTCCTTCAATGAGCAGTTCTTC
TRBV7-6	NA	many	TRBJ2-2	CASSPGTQTGELFF	TGTGCCAGCAGCCCCGGGACACAGACCGGGGAGCTGTTTTTT
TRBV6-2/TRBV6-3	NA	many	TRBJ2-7	CASSLSPDRSYEQYF	TGTGCCAGCAGTCTCTCCCCGGATCGATCCTACGAGCAGTACTTC
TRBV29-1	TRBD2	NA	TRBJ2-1	CSVEGTKRGGVNEQFF	TGCAGCGTTGAGGGAACAAAGCGGGGGGGCGTCAATGAGCAGTTCTTC
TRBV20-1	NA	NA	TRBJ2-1	CSAASGTPYNEQFF	TGCAGTGCCGCGTCCGGGACACCTTACAATGAGCAGTTCTTC
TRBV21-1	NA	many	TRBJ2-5	CASGASGSEQETQYF	TGTGCCAGCGGGGCTAGCGGGAGTGAACAAGAGACCCAGTACTTC
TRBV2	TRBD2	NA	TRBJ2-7	CASSEARLAGDRVDF	TGTGCCAGCAGTGAAGCTCGGCTAGCGGGAGACCGGGTAGACTTC
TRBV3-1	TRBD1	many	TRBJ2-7	CASSPGQFYEQYF	TGTGCCAGCAGCCCGGGACAGTTCTACGAGCAGTACTTC
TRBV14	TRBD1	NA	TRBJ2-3	CASSLWDSYTDTQYF	TGTGCCAGCAGCCTCTGGGACAGCTACACAGATACGCAGTATTTT
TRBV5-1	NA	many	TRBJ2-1	CASSLMRDTQNEQFF	TGCGCCAGCAGCTTGATGCGGGACACCCAAAATGAGCAGTTCTTC
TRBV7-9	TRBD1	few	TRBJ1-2	CASSQVTGNYGYTF	TGTGCCAGCAGCCAAGTGACAGGGAACTATGGCTACACCTTC
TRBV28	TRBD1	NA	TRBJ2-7	CASSSGTGLPYEQYF	TGTGCCAGCAGTTCCGGGACAGGGCTGCCCTACGAGCAGTACTTC
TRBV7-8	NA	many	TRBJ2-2	CASSLYGVTGELFF	TGTGCCAGCAGCTTATATGGGGTCACCGGGGAGCTGTTTTTT
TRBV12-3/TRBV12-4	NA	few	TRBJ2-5	CASSLSELAVGETQYF	TGTGCCAGCAGTTTATCAGAACTCGCGGTGGGAGAGACCCAGTACTTC
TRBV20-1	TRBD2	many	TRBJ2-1	CSGTSGYNEQFF	TGCAGCGGGACTAGCGGCTACAATGAGCAGTTCTTC
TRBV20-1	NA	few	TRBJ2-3	CSARPRGADTQYF	TGCAGTGCTAGACCCCGGGGCGCAGATACGCAGTATTTT
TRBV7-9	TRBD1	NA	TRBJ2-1	CASSSTRDSGFDEQFF	TGTGCCAGCAGCTCGACCCGGGACAGCGGATTCGATGAGCAGTTCTTC
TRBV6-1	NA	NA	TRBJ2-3	CASSAAWGTDTQYF	TGTGCCAGCAGCGCGGCTTGGGGCACAGATACGCAGTATTTT
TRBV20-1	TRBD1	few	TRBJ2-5	CSAMVVWEDREETQYF	TGCAGTGCTATGGTCGTGTGGGAAGACAGGGAAGAGACCCAGTACTTC
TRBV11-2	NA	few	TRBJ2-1	CASSLDPGNEQFF	TGTGCCAGCAGCTTAGATCCCGGTAATGAGCAGTTCTTC
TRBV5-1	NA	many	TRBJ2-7	CASSLAAQTASYEQYF	TGCGCCAGCAGCTTGGCCGCTCAGACAGCCTCCTACGAGCAGTACTTC